These 25 T cell receptor beta chains were all obtained from the same sample, sequenced in a study of shared clonotypes between healthy human individuals. Clones were sequenced by immunoSEQ multiplex PCR, and TCRdb holds only the in-frame ones, with some missing. The sample lists about 2 million clones, just under 95% seen once, with more than 0.95% in the top ten. CD45RO-negative cells were positively selected for CCR7, leaving out terminally differentiated effector memory CD45RA+ cells. Material for sequencing was naive CD8+ T cells sorted from blood. These receptors were collected from a man younger than 35 in good health.

CDR3: CASSVVGGGSSYNEQFF. The CDR3 region has the DNA TGTGCCAGCAGCGTTGTGGGGGGCGGGAGCTCCTACAATGAGCAGTTCTTC. The chain recombines TRBV9 with TRBJ2-1, with D possibly TRBD2 on 7 matching bases. V lost 2 bases and J 0 bases, leaving 15 bases between the germline ends. CDR1 is SGDLS and CDR2 is YYNGEE in the germline V gene. There are 17 residues in the CDR3.

This sequence joins TRBV21-1 and TRBJ1-6. TRBV21-1 is marked as a pseudogene. The CDR3 spans 20 residues. The CDR3 here is CASSKISGAAAWSYNSPLHF. DNA of the CDR3: TGTGCCAGCAGCAAAATATCGGGGGCGGCAGCTTGGTCCTATAATTCACCCCTCCACTTT.

This rearrangement joins TRBV10-2 to TRBJ1-1; no definite D call. The CDR3 spans 11 residues. Germline assignment: CDR1 WSHSY and CDR2 SAAADI. Trimming stripped 8 bases from V and 7 bases from J, with 11 bases between. The CDR3 protein is CASSFGIEAFF. The CDR3 DNA follows: TGCGCCAGCTCTTTTGGTATTGAAGCTTTCTTT.

Details on this clone: This specimen includes other DNA sequences encoding the same CDR3. The V gene is TRBV19, the J gene TRBJ2-1; 11 nucleotides line up with TRBD2. CDR1 and CDR2 (germline): LNHDA, SQIVND (reference sequence). CDR3 length equals 15 residues. With V trimmed by 1 base and J by 4 bases, 0 bases remained unmatched. The CDR3 sequence: CASSIGTSGYNEQFF. In DNA form, the CDR3 reads TGTGCCAGTAGTATAGGGACTAGCGGGTACAATGAGCAGTTCTTC.

The CDR3: CASEEGQGSSGNTIYF. The DNA for the CDR3 is TGTGCCAGCGAAGAAGGACAGGGGAGCTCTGGAAACACCATATATTTT. The chain links TRBV28 to TRBJ1-3; 9 bases are shared with TRBD1. Unmatched junction bases numbered 8, after V lost 8 bases and J lost 0 bases. Germline V gene data show CDR1 as MDHEN and CDR2 as SYDVKM. The CDR3 is 16 amino acids. Combining the CDR3 with reference TRBV28 and TRBJ1-3 gives the whole variable domain DVKVTQSSRYLVKRTGEKVFLECVQDMDHENMFWYRQDPGLGLRLIYFSYDVKMKEKGDIPEGYSVSREKKERFSLILESASTNQTSMYLCASEEGQGSSGNTIYFGEGSWLTVV.

Comment on this clone: Distinct nucleotide sequences in the sample also encode this CDR3. In nucleotides, the CDR3 is TGTGCCATCAGTGAGGGTAATCAGCCCCAGCATTTT. Residues: CAISEGNQPQHF. The gene calls are TRBV10-3 and TRBJ1-5; D is undetermined. Trimming took 2 bases from V and 4 from J, leaving 3 bases between them. This CDR3 is built from 12 residues. Per germline, CDR1 ENHRY and CDR2 SYGVKD.

This chain uses TRBV14 with TRBJ2-7; 7 bases are shared with TRBD2. The CDR3 is made up of 15 amino acids. Trimming cost V 1 base and J 4 bases; bases outside gene matches: 7. From germline, CDR1 is SGHDN and CDR2 FVKESK. CDR3 residues: CASSQAASGYYEQYF. CDR3 nucleotide sequence: TGTGCCAGCAGCCAAGCGGCTAGCGGCTATTACGAGCAGTACTTC.

The rearrangement joins TRBV4-1 to TRBJ2-1; 12 bases are shared with TRBD2. This CDR3 is 14 amino acids long. From germline, CDR1 is MGHRA and CDR2 YSYEKL. The ends lost 4 bases at V and 12 bases at J; junction bases unmatched: 7. This CDR3 reads CASSPSGGARVQFF. The DNA for the CDR3 is TGCGCCAGCAGCCCTAGCGGGGGGGCAAGGGTGCAGTTCTTC.

This clone was recorded once. This sequence joins TRBV9 and TRBJ2-7; 9 nucleotides agree with TRBD1. Germline V lookup: CDR1 SGDLS, CDR2 YYNGEE. The CDR3 sequence is 15 residues long. V was pared by 7 bases and J by 3 bases, with 11 bases of the junction left unmatched. The DNA of the CDR3 is TGTGCCAGCTCGTCCGGGGGACAGGGTCACTACGAGCAGTACTTC. Amino acid sequence: CASSSGGQGHYEQYF.

CDR3 amino acids: CAWSVTDPAYEQYF. The CDR3 DNA is TGTGCCTGGAGTGTAACAGACCCGGCCTACGAGCAGTACTTC. The chain employs TRBV30 and TRBJ2-7; D not resolved. Trimming removed 0 bases at V and 2 bases at J, with 11 bases between. This CDR3 has 14 amino acids. CDR1 GTSNPN and CDR2 SVGIG come from the germline V gene (reference sequence).

The rearrangement joins TRBV6-1 to TRBJ2-6; TRBD1 agrees at 7 bases. This CDR3 spans 15 amino acids. Germline V CDR1 and CDR2: MNHNS, SASEGT. After removal of 4 bases from V and 1 base from J, the junction contained 1 base not matched to a gene. The CDR3 nucleotides read TGTGCCAGCAGTGCGACAGGGTCTGGGGCCAACGTCCTGACTTTC. Amino acid sequence: CASSATGSGANVLTF.

The chain recombines TRBV5-6 with TRBJ2-2; weak D call: TRBD1 (5 bases). Germline V gene sequence: CDR1 SGHDT, CDR2 YYEEEE. CDR3 length equals 13 residues. With 2 bases removed from V and 7 bases from J, the gap between germline ends came to 9 bases. The CDR3 coding sequence is TGTGCCAGCAGCTTCATTACAGGCGGGGAGCTGTTTTTT. Translating gives CASSFITGGELFF.

As concerns this clone: Within the sample, other DNA sequences also encode this same CDR3. This chain links TRBV28 with TRBJ2-7; 8 bases match TRBD2. Germline CDR1 reads MDHEN; CDR2 reads SYDVKM. This CDR3 comprises 14 residues. J was trimmed by 4 bases and V by 3 bases; bases with no gene match: 5. CDR3 nucleotides: TGTGCCAGCAGTTTCCCGGGGGGGGGTTACGAGCAGTACTTC. Translated: CASSFPGGGYEQYF.

In DNA, the CDR3 is TGTGCCAGCAGGATGGGACAAATTAATGAGCAGTTCTTC. Residues: CASRMGQINEQFF. This chain joins TRBV27 and TRBJ2-1; possibly TRBD1 for D (6 bases). The V end lost 6 bases, the J end lost 7 bases, and 13 bases lay between the germline ends. Germline V gives CDR1 MNHEY, CDR2 SMNVEV (reference sequence). The CDR3 covers 13 residues.

This clone was seen once. This sequence joins TRBV10-1 and TRBJ2-2, with D perhaps assigned TRBD1 or TRBD2 (5 bases each). The CDR3 is 13 amino acids. CDR1 and CDR2 (germline): WNHNN, SYGVQD (reference sequence). V was cut by 8 bases and J by 3 bases, with 10 bases left in between. The CDR3 DNA follows: TGCGCCAGCGGGGTGGGGGACACCGGGGAGCTGTTTTTT. This sequence encodes CASGVGDTGELFF.

This clone was detected only a few times. Other nucleotide sequences in the sample specify the same CDR3. The chain's CDR3 is CASSAGTGIYEQYF. CDR3 DNA sequence: TGTGCCAGCAGCGCCGGGACAGGGATATACGAGCAGTACTTC. V is TRBV9 and J is TRBJ2-7; 9 bases are a match to TRBD1. CDR1 and CDR2 from the germline V gene are SGDLS and YYNGEE. J lost 4 bases, V lost 3 bases, and 5 bases had no gene match. The length of the CDR3 is 14 residues. The full variable domain, with the rest looked up from reference TRBV9 and TRBJ2-7, is DSGVTQTPKHLITATGQRVTLRCSPRSGDLSVYWYQQSLDQGLQFLIQYYNGEERAKGNILERFSAQQFPDLHSELNLSSLELGDSALYFCASSAGTGIYEQYFGPGTRLTVT.

This sequence joins TRBV28 and TRBJ1-1; D possibly corresponds to TRBD1 (5 bases). Deletions cut 2 bases from V and 1 base from J, with 8 bases between. Germline V gives CDR1 MDHEN, CDR2 SYDVKM. The CDR3 has 14 residues. CDR3 loop: CASSLSRENTEAFF. As DNA, the CDR3 is TGTGCCAGCAGTTTAAGCAGGGAGAACACTGAAGCTTTCTTT.

V is TRBV25-1 and J is TRBJ2-2; D might be TRBD1 (5 bases). Germline values: CDR1 MGHDK, CDR2 SYGVNS. The CDR3 is 14 residues long. V shed 4 bases and J shed 2 bases, with 8 bases lying between them. The CDR3 DNA reads TGTGCCAGCAGTGGCGACAGAAACACCGGGGAGCTGTTTTTT. Translating it yields CASSGDRNTGELFF. Drawing the rest from reference TRBV25-1 and TRBJ2-2, the complete variable domain is EADIYQTPRYLVIGTGKKITLECSQTMGHDKMYWYQQDPGMELHLIHYSYGVNSTEKGDLSSESTVSRIRTEHFPLTLESARPSHTSQYLCASSGDRNTGELFFGEGSRLTVL.

This rearrangement joins TRBV25-1 to TRBJ1-2; D is unresolved. Trimming took 3 bases from V and 5 from J, leaving 7 bases between them. The CDR3 is 12 residues long. The germline V gene has CDR1 MGHDK and CDR2 SYGVNS. The CDR3: CASSDGSYGYTF. CDR3 DNA sequence: TGTGCCAGCAGTGACGGTAGTTATGGCTACACCTTC.

The chain employs TRBV7-9 and TRBJ1-3; 10 nucleotides agree with TRBD1. From germline, CDR1 is SEHNR and CDR2 FQNEAQ (reference sequence). The ends lost 1 base at V and 4 bases at J; junction bases unmatched: 7. This CDR3 contains 17 residues. The CDR3 spells CASSLVPGQGSGNTIYF. DNA of the CDR3: TGTGCCAGCAGCTTAGTTCCGGGACAGGGGTCCGGAAACACCATATATTTT.

The gene calls are TRBV2 and TRBJ2-7; D is undetermined. V dropped 3 bases and J dropped 0 bases, with 6 bases sitting between them. Germline loops: CDR1 SNHLY, CDR2 FYNNEI. CDR3 length: 13 amino acids. CDR3 protein: CASSDAYSYEQYF. In nucleotides, the CDR3 is TGTGCCAGCAGTGATGCGTACTCCTACGAGCAGTACTTC.

As concerns this clone: This sample also contains other DNA sequences that code for the same CDR3. The J gene is TRBJ1-5, the V gene TRBV6-1, with D perhaps TRBD1 (6 bases). The CDR3 runs to 15 residues. The germline V gene encodes CDR1 MNHNS and CDR2 SASEGT. The V gene lost 3 bases and the J gene lost 4 bases, with 13 bases spanning the gap. The CDR3 DNA reads TGTGCCAGCAGTGACCCCAGGGGCGGAAATCAGCCCCAGCATTTT. Translating it yields CASSDPRGGNQPQHF.

This chain uses TRBV20-1 with TRBJ1-1; 7 bases map to TRBD1. CDR3 size: 9 residues. Germline V CDR1 and CDR2: DFQATT, SNEGSKA (reference sequence). CDR3 residues: CSPGQRTFF. The CDR3 DNA follows: TGCAGCCCGGGACAGCGGACCTTCTTT.

The rearrangement uses TRBV7-9 and TRBJ2-5; D not certain. The CDR3 covers 14 residues. Trimming left V 2 bases short and J 5 bases short, with 12 bases between. Germline lookup yields CDR1 SEHNR and CDR2 FQNEAQ (reference sequence). The CDR3 sequence: CASSLFGGLETQYF. CDR3 sequence (DNA): TGTGCCAGCAGCTTATTTGGTGGTTTGGAGACCCAGTACTTC.

The rearrangement links TRBV5-6 to TRBJ1-1, with a possible D match to TRBD1 (6 bases). V lost 1 base to trimming and J lost 1 base, with 11 bases between them. CDR1 and CDR2 (germline): SGHDT, YYEEEE. The length of the CDR3 is 15 residues. CDR3 DNA: TGTGCCAGCAGCTTGAAGACAGGTAGGAACACTGAAGCTTTCTTT. Amino acid sequence: CASSLKTGRNTEAFF.